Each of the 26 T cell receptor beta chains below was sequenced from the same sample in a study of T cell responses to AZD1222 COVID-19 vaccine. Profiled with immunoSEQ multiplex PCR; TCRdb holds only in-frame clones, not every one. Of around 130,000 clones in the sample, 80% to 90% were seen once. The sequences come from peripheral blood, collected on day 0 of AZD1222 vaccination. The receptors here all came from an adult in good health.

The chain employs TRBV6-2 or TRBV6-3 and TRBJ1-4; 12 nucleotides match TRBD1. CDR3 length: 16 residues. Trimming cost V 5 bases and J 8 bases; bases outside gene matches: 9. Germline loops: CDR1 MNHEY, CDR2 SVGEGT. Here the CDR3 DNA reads TGTGCCAGCAGTCGGCCGGGACAGGGGGCCGGCGAAAAACTGTTTTTT. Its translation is CASSRPGQGAGEKLFF.

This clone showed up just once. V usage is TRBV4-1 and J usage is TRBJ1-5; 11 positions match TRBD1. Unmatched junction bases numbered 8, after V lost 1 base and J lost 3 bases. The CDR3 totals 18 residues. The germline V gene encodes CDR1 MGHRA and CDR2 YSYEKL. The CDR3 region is CASSQAGQGDISNQPQHF. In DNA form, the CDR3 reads TGCGCCAGCAGCCAAGCGGGACAGGGGGATATCTCCAATCAGCCCCAGCATTTT.

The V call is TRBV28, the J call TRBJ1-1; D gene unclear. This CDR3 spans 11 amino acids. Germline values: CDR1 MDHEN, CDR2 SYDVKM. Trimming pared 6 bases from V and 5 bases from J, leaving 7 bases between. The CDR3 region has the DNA TGTGCCAGCAGGTCAAATACTGAAGCTTTCTTT. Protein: CASRSNTEAFF.

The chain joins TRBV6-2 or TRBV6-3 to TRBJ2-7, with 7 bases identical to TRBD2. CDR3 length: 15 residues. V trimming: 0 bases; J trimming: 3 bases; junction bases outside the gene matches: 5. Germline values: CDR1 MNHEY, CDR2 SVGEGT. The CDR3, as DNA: TGTGCCAGCAGTTACTCGGGCGGGGACTACTACGAGCAGTACTTC. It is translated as CASSYSGGDYYEQYF.

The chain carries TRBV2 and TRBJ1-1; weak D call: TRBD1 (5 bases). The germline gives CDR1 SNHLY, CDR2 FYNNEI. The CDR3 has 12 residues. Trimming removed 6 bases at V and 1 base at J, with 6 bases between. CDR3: CASRRGNTEAFF. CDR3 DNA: TGTGCCAGCAGGAGGGGGAACACTGAAGCTTTCTTT.

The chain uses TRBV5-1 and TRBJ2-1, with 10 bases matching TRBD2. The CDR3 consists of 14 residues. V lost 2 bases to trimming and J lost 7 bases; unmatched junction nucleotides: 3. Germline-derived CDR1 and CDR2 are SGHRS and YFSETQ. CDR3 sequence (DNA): TGCGCCAGCAGCTTCGGGACTAGCGATAATGAGCAGTTCTTC. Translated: CASSFGTSDNEQFF.

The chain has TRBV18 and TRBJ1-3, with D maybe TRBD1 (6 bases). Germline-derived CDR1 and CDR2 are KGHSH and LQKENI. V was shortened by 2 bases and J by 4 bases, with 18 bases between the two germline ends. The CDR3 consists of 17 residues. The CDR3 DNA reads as TGTGCCAGCTCACCAGAACAGGGAGGTTTGCGAGGAAACACCATATATTTT. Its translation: CASSPEQGGLRGNTIYF.

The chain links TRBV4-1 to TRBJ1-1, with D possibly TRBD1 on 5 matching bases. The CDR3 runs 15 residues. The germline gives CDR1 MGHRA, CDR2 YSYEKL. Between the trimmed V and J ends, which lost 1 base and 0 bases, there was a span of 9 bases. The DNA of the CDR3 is TGCGCCAGCAGCCAAGCTCTGGGGCTGAACACTGAAGCTTTCTTT. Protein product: CASSQALGLNTEAFF.

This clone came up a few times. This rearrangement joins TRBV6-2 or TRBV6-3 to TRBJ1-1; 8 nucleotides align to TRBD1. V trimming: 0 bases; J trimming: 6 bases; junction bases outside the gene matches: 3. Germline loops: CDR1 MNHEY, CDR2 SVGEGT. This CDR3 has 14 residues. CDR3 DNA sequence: TGTGCCAGCAGTTACTCACAGGGGGGGCCTGAAGCTTTCTTT. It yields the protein CASSYSQGGPEAFF.

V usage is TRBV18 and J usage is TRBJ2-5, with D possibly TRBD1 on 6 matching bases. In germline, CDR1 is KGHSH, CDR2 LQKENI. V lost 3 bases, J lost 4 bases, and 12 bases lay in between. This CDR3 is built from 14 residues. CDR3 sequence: CASSPRGRGETQYF. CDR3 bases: TGTGCCAGCTCACCCAGGGGCAGGGGAGAGACCCAGTACTTC.

In DNA, the CDR3 is TGCGCCAGCAGCCAAGGGCTAACTGCAACTAATGAAAAACTGTTTTTT. The encoded protein is CASSQGLTATNEKLFF. The J gene is TRBJ1-4, the V gene TRBV4-1; D unclear. Trimming shortened V by 1 base and J by 0 bases, and 9 bases separated the two germline ends. This CDR3 has 16 amino acids. CDR1 and CDR2 from the germline V gene are MGHRA and YSYEKL.

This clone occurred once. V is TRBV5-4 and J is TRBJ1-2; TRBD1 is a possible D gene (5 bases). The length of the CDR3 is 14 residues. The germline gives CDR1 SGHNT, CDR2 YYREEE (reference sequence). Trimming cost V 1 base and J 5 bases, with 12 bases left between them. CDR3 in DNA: TGTGCCAGCAGCTTGCTCGGCAGGGATTATGGCTACACCTTC. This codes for CASSLLGRDYGYTF.

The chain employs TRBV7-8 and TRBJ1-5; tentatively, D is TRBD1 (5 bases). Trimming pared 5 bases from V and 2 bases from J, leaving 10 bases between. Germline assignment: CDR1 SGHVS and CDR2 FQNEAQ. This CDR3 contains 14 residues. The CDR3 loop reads CASSGGEGNQPQHF. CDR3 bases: TGTGCCAGCAGCGGAGGGGAAGGCAATCAGCCCCAGCATTTT. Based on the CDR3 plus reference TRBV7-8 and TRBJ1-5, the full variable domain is GAGVSQSPRYKVAKRGQDVALRCDPISGHVSLFWYQQALGQGPEFLTYFQNEAQLDKSGLPSDRFFAERPEGSVSTLKIQRTQQEDSAVYLCASSGGEGNQPQHFGDGTRLSIL.

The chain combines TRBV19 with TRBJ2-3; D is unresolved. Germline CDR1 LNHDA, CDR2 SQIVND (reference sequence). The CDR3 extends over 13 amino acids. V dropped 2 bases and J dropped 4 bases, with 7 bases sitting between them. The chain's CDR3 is CASSIRIPDTQYF. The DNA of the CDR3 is TGTGCCAGTAGTATAAGAATCCCAGATACGCAGTATTTT.

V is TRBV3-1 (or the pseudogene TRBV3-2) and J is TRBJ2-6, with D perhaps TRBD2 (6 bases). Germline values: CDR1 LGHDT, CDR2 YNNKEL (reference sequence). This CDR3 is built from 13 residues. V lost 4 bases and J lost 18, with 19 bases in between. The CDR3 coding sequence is TGTGCCAGCAGCCGGGGACTTCAAGGGGATGGGACTTTC. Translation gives CASSRGLQGDGTF.

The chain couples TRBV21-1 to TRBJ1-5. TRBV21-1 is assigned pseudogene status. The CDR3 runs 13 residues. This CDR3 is CASSMIGDQPQHF. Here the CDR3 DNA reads TGTGCCAGCAGCATGATAGGCGATCAGCCCCAGCATTTT.

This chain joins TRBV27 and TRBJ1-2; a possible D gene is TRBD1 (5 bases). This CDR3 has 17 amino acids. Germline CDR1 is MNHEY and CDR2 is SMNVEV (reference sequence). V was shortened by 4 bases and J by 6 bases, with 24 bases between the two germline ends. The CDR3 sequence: CASSSPTKGRGEDGYTF. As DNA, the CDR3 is TGTGCCAGCAGTTCGCCGACAAAAGGGAGGGGAGAGGATGGCTACACCTTC.

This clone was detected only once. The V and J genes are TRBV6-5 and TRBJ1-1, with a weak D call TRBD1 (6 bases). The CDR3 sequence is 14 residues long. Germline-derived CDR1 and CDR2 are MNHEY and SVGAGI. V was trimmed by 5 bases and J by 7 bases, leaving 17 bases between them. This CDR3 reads CASSIRETGFEAFF. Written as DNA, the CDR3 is TGTGCCAGCAGTATCAGGGAAACAGGGTTTGAAGCTTTCTTT.

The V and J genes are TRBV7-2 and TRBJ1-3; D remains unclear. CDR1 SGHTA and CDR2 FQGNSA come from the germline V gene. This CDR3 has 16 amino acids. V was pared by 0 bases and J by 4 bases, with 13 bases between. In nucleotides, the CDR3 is TGTGCCAGCAGCTTAGCGGTCAGGTCTAGAGGAAACACCATATATTTT. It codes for CASSLAVRSRGNTIYF.

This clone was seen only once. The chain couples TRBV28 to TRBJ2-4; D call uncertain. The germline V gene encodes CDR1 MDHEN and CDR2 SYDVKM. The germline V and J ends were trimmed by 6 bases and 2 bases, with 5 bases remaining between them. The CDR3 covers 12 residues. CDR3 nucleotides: TGTGCCAGCAGAACAACCAAAAACATTCAGTACTTC. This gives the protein CASRTTKNIQYF.

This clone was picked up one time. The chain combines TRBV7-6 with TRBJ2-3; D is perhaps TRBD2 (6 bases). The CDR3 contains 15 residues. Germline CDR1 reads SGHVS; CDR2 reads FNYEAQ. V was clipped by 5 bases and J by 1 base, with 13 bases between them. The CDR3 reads CASSRQPSGTDTQYF. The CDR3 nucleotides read TGTGCCAGCAGCCGGCAACCTAGCGGCACAGATACGCAGTATTTT.

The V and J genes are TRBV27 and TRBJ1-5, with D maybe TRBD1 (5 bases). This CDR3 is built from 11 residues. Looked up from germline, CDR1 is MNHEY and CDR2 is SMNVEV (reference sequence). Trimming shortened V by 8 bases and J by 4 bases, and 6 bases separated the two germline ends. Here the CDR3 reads CASGGNQPQHF. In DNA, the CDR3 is TGTGCCAGCGGGGGTAATCAGCCCCAGCATTTT.

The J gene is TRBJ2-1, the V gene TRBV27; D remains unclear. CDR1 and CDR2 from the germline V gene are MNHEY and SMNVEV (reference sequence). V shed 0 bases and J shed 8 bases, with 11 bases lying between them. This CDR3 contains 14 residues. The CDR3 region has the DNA TGTGCCAGCAGTTTATCGTATATGGGGTATGAGCAGTTCTTC. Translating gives CASSLSYMGYEQFF.

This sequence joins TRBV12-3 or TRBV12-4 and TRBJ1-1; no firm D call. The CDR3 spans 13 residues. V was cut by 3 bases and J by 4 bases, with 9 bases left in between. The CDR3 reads CASSLPLGTEAFF. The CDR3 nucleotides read TGTGCCAGCAGTTTGCCCCTGGGCACTGAAGCTTTCTTT.

CDR3: CAIRAGGLYNEQFF. For the CDR3, the DNA is TGTGCCATCAGGGCGGGAGGCTTGTACAATGAGCAGTTCTTC. The chain uses TRBV10-3 and TRBJ2-1, with TRBD2 identical over 8 bases. CDR1 ENHRY and CDR2 SYGVKD come from the germline V gene. The CDR3 is made up of 14 amino acids. The trim removed 6 bases at V and 4 bases at J, leaving 5 bases unmatched.

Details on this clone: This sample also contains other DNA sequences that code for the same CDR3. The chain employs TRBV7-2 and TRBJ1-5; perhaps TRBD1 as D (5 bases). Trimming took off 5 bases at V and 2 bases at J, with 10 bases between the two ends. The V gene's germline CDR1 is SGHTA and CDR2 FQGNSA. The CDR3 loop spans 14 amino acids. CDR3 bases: TGTGCCAGCAGCCTAGTGGGGGGCAATCAGCCCCAGCATTTT. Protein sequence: CASSLVGGNQPQHF.